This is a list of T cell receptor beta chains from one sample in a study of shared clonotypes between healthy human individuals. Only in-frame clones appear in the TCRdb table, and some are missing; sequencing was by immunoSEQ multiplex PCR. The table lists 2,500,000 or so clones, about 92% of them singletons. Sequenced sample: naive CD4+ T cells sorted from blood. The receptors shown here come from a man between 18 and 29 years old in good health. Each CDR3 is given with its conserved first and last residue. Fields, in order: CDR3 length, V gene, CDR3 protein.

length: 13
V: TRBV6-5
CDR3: CASRGLAGETQYF

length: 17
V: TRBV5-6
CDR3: CASSLAGAGGPEETQYF

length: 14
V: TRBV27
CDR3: CASRMTGALGGYTF

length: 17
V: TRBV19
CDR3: CASSVVGVRSFSSPLHF

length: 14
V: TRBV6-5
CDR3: CASSYSTPNNEQFF

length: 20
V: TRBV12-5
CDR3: CASGWTSSGRMVSSYNEQFF

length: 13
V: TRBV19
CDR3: CATTNSGANVLTF

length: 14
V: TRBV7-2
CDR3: CASSFRVENSPLHF

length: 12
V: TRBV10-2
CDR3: CASSVLEAEAFF

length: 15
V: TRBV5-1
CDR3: CASSADRGNTGELFF

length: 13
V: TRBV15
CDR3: CATSRDSKLKAFF

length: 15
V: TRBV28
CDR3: CASSRQGFSNQPQHF